This TCR beta chain is from a study of early T cells in non-severe SARS-CoV-2 infection. TCRdb re-derived calls from the 5' RACE reads in MiXCR, one entry per CDR3 protein. The sample has approximately 70,000 distinct CDR3 sequences; about an eighth are singletons. The CDR3 length is 15 residues. After removal of 6 bases from V and 7 bases from J, the junction contained 7 bases not matched to a gene. Germline assignment: CDR1 MDHEN and CDR2 SYDVKM. This sequence joins TRBV28 and TRBJ2-1; 12 positions match TRBD2. This receptor was identified in an adult who was a healthcare worker with PCR-confirmed SARS-CoV-2 infection or an uninfected control (not recorded which). The sample was whole blood. The CDR3 coding sequence is TGTGCCAGCAGGGCTAGCGGGAGGGCCTTAAATGAGCAGTTCTTC. Translating gives CASRASGRALNEQFF.